This entry is about one TCR beta chain. Those enrolled, adults aged about 18 to 89 years, came from about two dozen US areas. The method was immunoSEQ multiplex PCR; TCRdb's version includes in-frame clones alone and lacks a portion of them. The sample shows approximately 350,000 clones, 75% to 90% of them seen only once. The germline V and J ends were trimmed by 3 bases and 2 bases, with 13 bases remaining between them. The CDR3 totals 15 residues. Germline values: CDR1 LNHDA, CDR2 SQIVND (reference sequence). This sample is part of a study of blood T cell repertoires in COVID-19. Study at large: Sample material is recorded as cDNA or gDNA derived from T cells, B-cell-depleted T cells, or PBMCs.

This TCR derives from a woman in her 50s who had recovered from COVID-19. The source material was PBMCs or T cells enriched from blood (not recorded which). The chain uses TRBV19 and TRBJ2-5, with a weak D call TRBD1 (5 bases). Here the CDR3 DNA reads TGTGCCAGTAGTATTGTTTCTAGACAGCAAGAGACCCAGTACTTC. Encoded protein: CASSIVSRQQETQYF. Complete variable domain (other parts from reference TRBV19 and TRBJ2-5): DGGITQSPKYLFRKEGQNVTLSCEQNLNHDAMYWYRQDPGQGLRLIYYSQIVNDFQKGDIAEGYSVSREKKESFPLTVTSAQKNPTAFYLCASSIVSRQQETQYFGPGTRLLVL.